The 2 T cell receptor beta chains reported below all come from one sample, sequenced in a study of T cells after yellow fever vaccination. TCRdb fed the 5' RACE reads into MiXCR, producing one record per CDR3 protein. Here the sample spans some 500,000 distinct CDR3 sequences, around an eighth being singletons. This material consisted of PBMCs, taken on the day of the yellow fever booster vaccination. These receptors originate from a man aged 25-45 years who received the YFV17D yellow fever vaccine.

This clonotype was seen many times. V gene TRBV27 combines with J gene TRBJ2-1; TRBD2 matches 8 bases. Trimming took 6 bases from V and 6 from J; bases not matched to a gene: 13. The CDR3 is 16 residues long. Germline CDR1 MNHEY, CDR2 SMNVEV (reference sequence). The CDR3 DNA sequence: TGTGCCAGCAGCCCAAGAGCGGGACTAGAGATCAATGAGCAGTTCTTC. Amino acids: CASSPRAGLEINEQFF.

The rearrangement uses TRBV6-2 or TRBV6-3 and TRBJ2-2, with 10 positions matching TRBD2. V lost 4 bases to trimming and J lost 2 bases; unmatched junction nucleotides: 7. Looked up from germline, CDR1 is MNHEY and CDR2 is SVGEGT. The CDR3 sequence is 17 residues long. The CDR3 sequence is CASSLGLAGVNTGELFF. CDR3 bases: TGTGCCAGCAGTTTGGGGCTAGCGGGAGTTAACACCGGGGAGCTGTTTTTT.